The entry that follows covers one T cell receptor beta chain sequence. The CDR3 spans 15 residues. The V gene lost 4 bases and the J gene lost 5 bases, with 16 bases spanning the gap. The germline gives CDR1 SGDLS, CDR2 YYNGEE. The sample is drawn from a study of CD8+ T cells in alopecia areata. Sample treatment: oral pan-JAK inhibitor, 5-10 mg twice daily. Sorted out of PBMCs were CD4+ T cells and CD8+ T cells. RNA was extracted and reverse transcribed into cDNA as the sequencing template. Repertoires were generated with immunoSEQ multiplex PCR, while TCRdb's copy carries only in-frame clones and drops some. The table shows more than 100,000 clones, with more than 45% occurring only once.

This TCR was sampled from a human donor with alopecia areata. The chain combines TRBV9 with TRBJ2-1, with D possibly matching TRBD2 (5 bases). Sequences were derived from CD4+ T cells sorted from blood, sampled at week 4, from a patient treated with tofacitinib. CDR3 loop: CASSPRLEGHNEQFF. The DNA for the CDR3 is TGTGCCAGCAGCCCCCGACTTGAGGGCCACAATGAGCAGTTCTTC.